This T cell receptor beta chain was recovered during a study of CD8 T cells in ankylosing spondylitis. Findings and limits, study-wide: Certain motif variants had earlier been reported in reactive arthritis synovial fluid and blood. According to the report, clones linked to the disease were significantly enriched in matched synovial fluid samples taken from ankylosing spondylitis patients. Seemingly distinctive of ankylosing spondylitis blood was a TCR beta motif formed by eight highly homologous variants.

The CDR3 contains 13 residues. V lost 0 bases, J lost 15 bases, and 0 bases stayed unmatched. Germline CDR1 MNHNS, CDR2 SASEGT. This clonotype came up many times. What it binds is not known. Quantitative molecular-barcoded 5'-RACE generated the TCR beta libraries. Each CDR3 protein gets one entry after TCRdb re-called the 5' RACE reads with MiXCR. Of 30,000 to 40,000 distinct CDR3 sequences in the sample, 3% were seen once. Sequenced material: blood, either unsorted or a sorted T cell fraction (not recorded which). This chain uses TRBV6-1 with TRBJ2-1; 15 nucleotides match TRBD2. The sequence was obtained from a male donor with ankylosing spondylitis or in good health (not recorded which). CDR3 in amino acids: CASSEAGLAGGFF. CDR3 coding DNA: TGTGCCAGCAGTGAAGCGGGACTAGCGGGGGGGTTCTTC.